The 13 T cell receptor beta chains listed next were all sequenced from one sample in a study of blood T cell repertoires in COVID-19. Profiled with immunoSEQ multiplex PCR; TCRdb holds only in-frame clones, not every one. The sample shows some 320,000 clones, 89% of them seen only once. The material sequenced was PBMCs or T cells enriched from blood (not recorded which). The receptors here all came from a woman aged 45-60 years who had been exposed to COVID-19.

This chain uses TRBV5-1 with TRBJ2-7; 10 bases match TRBD1. Germline values: CDR1 SGHRS, CDR2 YFSETQ. CDR3 length: 14 residues. Trimming removed 6 bases from V and 3 bases from J; junction bases left unmatched: 6. The CDR3 coding sequence is TGCGCCAGCACGCCGGGGACAGGGGACTACGAGCAGTACTTC. As protein: CASTPGTGDYEQYF.

CDR3 DNA sequence: TGTGCCAGTAGTATAGGTGGACAGGTACCTACTGAAGCTTTCTTT. This sequence encodes CASSIGGQVPTEAFF. The chain has TRBV19 and TRBJ1-1; 7 positions match TRBD1. Trimming took 1 base from V and 5 from J; bases not matched to a gene: 7. The CDR3 sequence is 15 residues long. CDR1 LNHDA and CDR2 SQIVND come from the germline V gene (reference sequence).

The chain couples TRBV2 to TRBJ1-2, with D tentatively TRBD1 (5 bases). CDR1 and CDR2 (germline): SNHLY, FYNNEI. The CDR3 covers 14 residues. Trimming removed 1 base from V and 3 bases from J, with 9 bases in between. For the CDR3, the DNA is TGTGCCAGCAGTGAAGTACAGGTTCACTATGGCTACACCTTC. Amino acid sequence: CASSEVQVHYGYTF.

The genes are TRBV5-1 and TRBJ2-7, with 9 bases fitting TRBD2. Unmatched junction bases numbered 4, after V lost 1 base and J lost 2 bases. The CDR3 contains 15 residues. Germline-derived CDR1 and CDR2 are SGHRS and YFSETQ. The CDR3 region is CASSLYGGGAYEQYF. The CDR3 region has the DNA TGCGCCAGCAGCTTGTACGGCGGGGGGGCCTACGAGCAGTACTTC.

This chain links TRBV2 with TRBJ2-3; 7 nucleotides line up with TRBD2. V gave up 0 bases and J gave up 4 bases; unmatched junction bases: 7. Germline V gene data show CDR1 as SNHLY and CDR2 as FYNNEI. CDR3 length: 16 residues. The CDR3 loop is CASSEAWETSPDTQYF. DNA of the CDR3: TGTGCCAGCAGTGAAGCGTGGGAGACTAGCCCAGATACGCAGTATTTT.

This chain joins TRBV28 and TRBJ2-1; D unresolved. Looked up from germline, CDR1 is MDHEN and CDR2 is SYDVKM. This CDR3 spans 16 amino acids. Trimming stripped 2 bases from V and 2 bases from J, with 13 bases between. In nucleotides, the CDR3 is TGTGCCAGCAGTTTAAACTCCCTCTTGGCCTACAATGAGCAGTTCTTC. Protein: CASSLNSLLAYNEQFF.

The gene calls are TRBV29-1 and TRBJ1-3; the D gene is possibly TRBD1 (5 bases). The V gene's germline CDR1 is SQVTM and CDR2 ANQGSEA. V was cut by 6 bases and J by 2 bases, with 20 bases left in between. This CDR3 is built from 16 residues. CDR3 residues: CSVLGAQEITGNTIYF. CDR3 DNA sequence: TGCAGCGTCCTTGGGGCACAGGAAATAACTGGAAACACCATATATTTT.

The CDR3 sequence: CASRDRGPGELFF. DNA for the CDR3: TGTGCCAGCCGGGACAGGGGTCCCGGGGAGCTGTTTTTT. V and J are TRBV2 and TRBJ2-2; 10 bases fit TRBD1. This CDR3 spans 13 amino acids. Trimming at V came to 8 bases and at J to 6 bases, leaving 3 bases not matched to a gene. Germline CDR1 and CDR2: SNHLY and FYNNEI.

The genes are TRBV5-8 and TRBJ1-6, with 7 bases aligning to TRBD1. The germline V gene has CDR1 SGHTS and CDR2 YDEGEE. CDR3 length equals 13 residues. J gave up 8 bases and V 6 bases, and 5 bases lay outside the gene matches. For the CDR3, the DNA is TGTGCCAGCATCAGGCAGGGGGATTCACCCCTCCACTTT. The encoded protein is CASIRQGDSPLHF.

V and J are TRBV19 and TRBJ1-6; a weak D match, TRBD1 (5 bases). The CDR3 has 16 residues. The germline V gene has CDR1 LNHDA and CDR2 SQIVND (reference sequence). V was trimmed by 4 bases and J by 5 bases, leaving 15 bases between them. The CDR3 DNA follows: TGTGCCAGTAGTACTACAGGCGGGACTAATAATTCACCCCTCCACTTT. Translation: CASSTTGGTNNSPLHF.

The rearrangement joins TRBV13 to TRBJ1-1, with D tentatively TRBD1 (5 bases). The CDR3 extends over 12 amino acids. CDR1 and CDR2 from the germline V gene are PRHDT and FYEKMQ (reference sequence). Trimming pared 5 bases from V and 11 bases from J, leaving 15 bases between. Written as DNA, the CDR3 is TGTGCCAGCAGCCCCCGGGGGTCTTGGGCTTTCTTT. This translates into CASSPRGSWAFF.

The CDR3 nucleotides are TGTGCCAGCAGAACAGAGACCAATGAGCAGTTCTTC. This sequence encodes CASRTETNEQFF. The chain carries TRBV28 and TRBJ2-1; D remains ambiguous. Per the germline V gene, CDR1 is MDHEN and CDR2 is SYDVKM. V dropped 6 bases and J dropped 6 bases, with 9 bases sitting between them. This CDR3 has 12 amino acids.

V usage is TRBV5-1 and J usage is TRBJ1-4; 10 bases match TRBD1. The CDR3 has 17 amino acids. V trimming: 3 bases; J trimming: 6 bases; junction bases outside the gene matches: 11. Germline lookup yields CDR1 SGHRS and CDR2 YFSETQ. For the CDR3, the DNA is TGCGCCAGCAGCTCGAACACCGGGACAGGGGAGGATGAAAAACTGTTTTTT. Translated, it gives CASSSNTGTGEDEKLFF.